This entry concerns a single T cell receptor (beta chain). This specimen belongs to a study of blood T cell repertoires in COVID-19. The wider study: The United States, Italy and Spain supplied acute and convalescent COVID-19 samples. PBMCs, B-cell-depleted T cells, or T cells were the source of the cDNA or gDNA that made up the material.

The germline gives CDR1 SGHNT, CDR2 YYREEE (reference sequence). The CDR3 covers 14 residues. After removal of 1 base from V and 4 bases from J, the junction contained 1 base not matched to a gene. In the study's own analysis: The authors estimated nucleated cell counts from reference gene primer amplification. The protocol was immunoSEQ multiplex PCR, while the TCRdb copy is restricted to in-frame clones and leaves out a portion. From that table come the V and J calls and clone size; the DNA was used to work out D and trimming. The sample lists about 260,000 clones, 85% to 90% occurring once. Ages ranged from roughly 18 to 95 years, with residence in 20 to 30 US areas.

Sequencing input: PBMCs or T cells enriched from blood (not recorded which). The clonotype originates from a woman in her 30s with acute COVID-19. The V call is TRBV5-4, the J call TRBJ2-2, with TRBD2 matching 7 bases. The CDR3 bases are TGTGCCAGCAGCTTGAGGGAGGGCACCGGGGAGCTGTTTTTT. Its translation is CASSLREGTGELFF.